This T cell receptor beta chain was documented in a study of cytomegalovirus exposure and HLA in healthy donors. In the PCR, 60 Vbeta and 13 Jbeta primers were used. The table came from immunoSEQ multiplex PCR; TCRdb's copy has only in-frame clones and leaves some out. The table lists about 130,000 clones, roughly 75% of them singletons. Germline V CDR1 and CDR2: LNHDA, SQIVND (reference sequence). After removal of 7 bases from V and 0 bases from J, the junction contained 4 bases not matched to a gene. The CDR3 totals 15 residues. The source is a young man in good health. The source material was PBMCs. The chain has TRBV19 and TRBJ1-1; 11 bases agree with TRBD1. CDR3 amino acids: CASTRTGGMNTEAFF. The CDR3 nucleotides are TGTGCCAGTACCCGGACAGGGGGCATGAACACTGAAGCTTTCTTT. The variable domain in full, with the rest retrieved from reference TRBV19 and TRBJ1-1, is DGGITQSPKYLFRKEGQNVTLSCEQNLNHDAMYWYRQDPGQGLRLIYYSQIVNDFQKGDIAEGYSVSREKKESFPLTVTSAQKNPTAFYLCASTRTGGMNTEAFFGQGTRLTVV.